This TCR beta chain was sequenced for a study of cytomegalovirus exposure and HLA in healthy donors. A note on this clone: The antigen is undetermined.

Whole-study findings and limits: As was reported, the HLA-A and HLA-B alleles of most subjects were accurately predicted from TCR beta sequences.

The V end lost 3 bases, the J end lost 8 bases, and 16 bases lay between the germline ends. Germline V gene lookup returns CDR1 MNHEY and CDR2 SMNVEV (reference sequence). The CDR3 covers 15 residues. PCR amplification relied on 60 Vbeta primers (plus 13 Jbeta primers). TCRdb's copy holds only in-frame clones and misses some; the assay was immunoSEQ multiplex PCR. This table has approximately 110,000 clones, roughly 81% appearing once. The genes are TRBV27 and TRBJ1-4; possible D gene TRBD1, 6 bases. The receptor was derived from a woman aged 25-40 years in good health and CMV-seronegative. Sequenced sample: PBMCs. CDR3 nucleotide sequence: TGTGCCAGCAGTTTTACTCCAGGGGTGGAGGAAAAACTGTTTTTT. This sequence encodes CASSFTPGVEEKLFF.